The 29 T cell receptor beta chains below were found in one sample sequenced in a study of blood T cell repertoires in COVID-19. This table comes from immunoSEQ multiplex PCR, and its TCRdb copy is limited to in-frame clones, with some not included. This table holds 100,000 to 150,000 clones, around 86% found once. Sequencing was performed on peripheral blood. These receptors were obtained from a woman aged 80 or older with acute or convalescent COVID-19.

This clone occurred once. V is TRBV5-1 and J is TRBJ2-2; D unresolved. The CDR3 extends over 14 amino acids. Germline V CDR1 and CDR2: SGHRS, YFSETQ. The ends were cut back, 2 bases at V and 0 bases at J, with 5 bases in the middle. The CDR3 sequence: CASSFQTNTGELFF. In DNA, the CDR3 is TGCGCCAGCAGCTTCCAAACGAACACCGGGGAGCTGTTTTTT.

This clone occurred a few times. The chain carries TRBV6-2 or TRBV6-3 and TRBJ1-6; D might be TRBD1 (5 bases). V gave up 2 bases and J gave up 14 bases, with 10 bases separating them. CDR1 and CDR2 from the germline V gene are MNHEY and SVGEGT. The CDR3 consists of 12 residues. The CDR3 reads CASSYTGLTLHF. In DNA form, the CDR3 reads TGTGCCAGCAGTTACACGGGACTAACCCTCCACTTT.

V gene TRBV7-3 combines with J gene TRBJ1-1; 7 nucleotides agree with TRBD1. V was pared by 3 bases and J by 1 base, with 2 bases of the junction left unmatched. The CDR3 runs to 14 residues. The V gene's germline CDR1 is SGHTA and CDR2 FQGTGA. The CDR3 loop is CASSLTGRNTEAFF. The CDR3 region has the DNA TGTGCCAGCAGCTTGACAGGGAGGAACACTGAAGCTTTCTTT.

The chain carries TRBV27 and TRBJ2-5; 11 bases line up with TRBD2. The CDR3 length is 16 residues. With V trimmed by 2 bases and J by 5 bases, 7 bases remained unmatched. CDR1 and CDR2 (germline): MNHEY, SMNVEV (reference sequence). The CDR3 here is CASSLRSSGGRETQYF. The CDR3 DNA follows: TGTGCCAGCAGTTTAAGGTCTAGCGGGGGGCGGGAGACCCAGTACTTC.

The chain has TRBV28 and TRBJ1-5; no clear D gene. CDR3 length: 17 amino acids. V gave up 1 base and J gave up 0 bases, with 13 bases separating them. CDR1 and CDR2 (germline): MDHEN, SYDVKM. CDR3 nucleotide sequence: TGTGCCAGCAGTTTATACGGGGATATCTATAGCAATCAGCCCCAGCATTTT. Translation: CASSLYGDIYSNQPQHF.

The rearrangement joins TRBV28 to TRBJ1-2; 10 bases match TRBD1. The junction had 6 bases not matched to a gene; V was cut back by 2 bases and J by 3 bases. CDR1 and CDR2 (germline): MDHEN, SYDVKM. CDR3 length: 16 amino acids. Here the CDR3 DNA reads TGTGCCAGCAGTTTACGACAGGGGGCAGGGGACTATGGCTACACCTTC. Protein: CASSLRQGAGDYGYTF.

The rearrangement uses TRBV6-6 and TRBJ2-1, with D possibly being TRBD1 (6 bases). This CDR3 is 14 amino acids long. Germline values: CDR1 MNHNY, CDR2 SVGAGI (reference sequence). The V end lost 6 bases, the J end lost 0 bases, and 9 bases lay between the germline ends. The CDR3 sequence is CASSDRSSYNEQFF. The CDR3 DNA is TGTGCCAGCAGCGACAGGAGCTCCTACAATGAGCAGTTCTTC.

This clone has just one count. The chain joins TRBV6-5 to TRBJ1-1, with TRBD1 as a possible D gene (5 bases). CDR1 is MNHEY and CDR2 is SVGAGI in the germline V gene. The CDR3 is made up of 13 amino acids. Trimming removed 7 bases at V and 1 base at J, with 10 bases between. CDR3 sequence reads: CASISQGNTEAFF. The CDR3 coding sequence is TGTGCCAGCATCTCGCAGGGGAACACTGAAGCTTTCTTT.

The chain couples TRBV5-5 to TRBJ1-3; 7 nucleotides match TRBD1. V shed 2 bases, J shed 7 bases, and the junction held 3 bases outside the gene matches. Germline V gene lookup returns CDR1 SGHKS and CDR2 YYEKEE (reference sequence). This CDR3 comprises 13 residues. The CDR3 DNA reads as TGTGCCAGCAGCTTTGACAGGGATAACACCATATATTTT. Amino acid sequence: CASSFDRDNTIYF.

The CDR3 DNA sequence: TGTGCCAGCAGTGAAGCGGCCCAGACCCAGTACTTC. Amino acid sequence: CASSEAAQTQYF. The genes are TRBV2 and TRBJ2-5, with D hard to call. CDR3 length: 12 amino acids. Trimming removed 0 bases at V and 6 bases at J, with 5 bases between. Germline V CDR1 and CDR2: SNHLY, FYNNEI.

CDR3 sequence (DNA): TGTGCCAGCAGCCCCAACGGGGGGAAATGGGATAATGAGCAGTTCTTC. Encoded protein: CASSPNGGKWDNEQFF. The chain carries TRBV7-3 and TRBJ2-1; TRBD2 agrees at 7 bases. Germline V gene lookup returns CDR1 SGHTA and CDR2 FQGTGA. V was clipped by 5 bases and J by 7 bases; unmatched bases: 14. The CDR3 is 16 residues long.

The chain links TRBV19 to TRBJ1-4; D uncertain. The CDR3 has 12 residues. Between the trimmed V and J ends, which lost 9 bases and 0 bases, there was a span of 5 bases. Germline-derived CDR1 and CDR2 are LNHDA and SQIVND (reference sequence). The CDR3 DNA is TGTGCCAGCACAACAACTAATGAAAAACTGTTTTTT. This codes for CASTTTNEKLFF.

The chain recombines TRBV11-2 with TRBJ1-5; D is undetermined. This CDR3 is built from 13 residues. CDR1 is SGHAT and CDR2 is FQNNGV in the germline V gene. The V end lost 1 base, the J end lost 5 bases, and 6 bases lay between the germline ends. CDR3 in amino acids: CASSLGLDQPQHF. DNA for the CDR3: TGTGCCAGCAGCTTAGGGCTCGATCAGCCCCAGCATTTT. The full variable domain, completed using reference TRBV11-2 and TRBJ1-5, is EAGVAQSPRYKIIEKRQSVAFWCNPISGHATLYWYQQILGQGPKLLIQFQNNGVVDDSQLPKDRFSAERLKGVDSTLKIQPAKLEDSAVYLCASSLGLDQPQHFGDGTRLSIL.

The J gene is TRBJ1-3, the V gene TRBV18, with 8 bases that match TRBD1. Germline assignment: CDR1 KGHSH and CDR2 LQKENI. J was trimmed by 4 bases and V by 3 bases; bases with no gene match: 8. The CDR3 loop spans 16 amino acids. This CDR3 is CASSPRTGRTGNTIYF. The CDR3 DNA is TGTGCCAGCTCACCCCGGACAGGGCGAACCGGAAACACCATATATTTT.

This chain connects TRBV28 to TRBJ1-3; no clear D. Trimming shortened V by 6 bases and J by 7 bases, and 16 bases separated the two germline ends. Germline loops: CDR1 MDHEN, CDR2 SYDVKM. The CDR3 is made up of 14 amino acids. The CDR3 coding sequence is TGTGCCAGCAGAGCAGGAACCTACCCCAACACCATATATTTT. Its protein is CASRAGTYPNTIYF.

In this sample, this clone turned up a few times. The V gene is TRBV12-3 or TRBV12-4, the J gene TRBJ1-2; no reliable D call. This CDR3 region has 13 residues. Trimming shortened V by 7 bases and J by 6 bases, and 15 bases separated the two germline ends. In DNA, the CDR3 is TGTGCCAGCACCCTCCGGTGGTTGGATGGCTACACCTTC. This gives the protein CASTLRWLDGYTF.

The gene calls are TRBV10-3 and TRBJ2-6; D perhaps matches TRBD2 (6 bases). Trimming stripped 7 bases from V and 1 base from J, with 11 bases between. Germline V gives CDR1 ENHRY, CDR2 SYGVKD. This CDR3 is 15 amino acids long. The CDR3 DNA follows: TGTGCCATCACCCCGGGGGATTCTGGGGCCAACGTCCTGACTTTC. Its protein product is CAITPGDSGANVLTF.

The chain has TRBV18 and TRBJ1-1; 7 nucleotides align to TRBD1. Germline CDR1 and CDR2: KGHSH and LQKENI. The CDR3 is made up of 13 amino acids. With 5 bases clipped from V and 7 bases from J, the junction kept 7 bases outside the gene matches. The CDR3 coding sequence is TGTGCCAGCTCAAGATTACAGGGGTATGAAGCTTTCTTT. This sequence encodes CASSRLQGYEAFF.

This chain links TRBV5-1 with TRBJ1-1, with TRBD1 matching 7 bases. The trim removed 4 bases at V and 0 bases at J, leaving 12 bases unmatched. Looked up from germline, CDR1 is SGHRS and CDR2 is YFSETQ. The CDR3 loop spans 17 amino acids. The chain's CDR3 is CASSPLGGGSMNTEAFF. In nucleotides, the CDR3 is TGCGCCAGCAGCCCTTTAGGGGGCGGTTCCATGAACACTGAAGCTTTCTTT.

V usage is TRBV12-3 or TRBV12-4 and J usage is TRBJ2-5; no definite D call. V was cut by 2 bases and J by 1 base, with 2 bases left in between. The CDR3 totals 12 residues. CDR3 region: CASSLLQETQYF. CDR3 DNA: TGTGCCAGCAGTTTACTCCAAGAGACCCAGTACTTC.

The chain joins TRBV10-3 to TRBJ1-5, with D maybe TRBD1 (5 bases). The CDR3 runs 13 residues. Germline CDR1 reads ENHRY; CDR2 reads SYGVKD. Trimming took off 10 bases at V and 1 base at J, with 11 bases between the two ends. CDR3 sequence reads: CASRQLSNQPQHF. The CDR3, as DNA: TGTGCCAGTAGACAGCTCAGCAATCAGCCCCAGCATTTT.

V usage is TRBV5-1 and J usage is TRBJ1-3, with 9 bases lining up with TRBD1. Germline V lookup: CDR1 SGHRS, CDR2 YFSETQ. This CDR3 has 14 residues. V was clipped by 0 bases and J by 8 bases; unmatched bases: 3. The CDR3 sequence is CASSLGTGVDTIYF. CDR3 in DNA: TGCGCCAGCAGCTTGGGGACAGGGGTTGACACCATATATTTT.

This clone occurred a few times. The rearrangement joins TRBV11-2 to TRBJ1-1, with 9 bases aligning to TRBD1. J was trimmed by 0 bases and V by 2 bases; bases with no gene match: 4. Germline V gene lookup returns CDR1 SGHAT and CDR2 FQNNGV. The CDR3 extends over 16 amino acids. This CDR3 is CASSLFTGGMNTEAFF. In nucleotides, the CDR3 is TGTGCCAGCAGCTTATTTACAGGGGGCATGAACACTGAAGCTTTCTTT.

V gene TRBV4-1 combines with J gene TRBJ1-3; 8 bases align to TRBD1. Germline V CDR1 and CDR2: MGHRA, YSYEKL. V shed 8 bases, J shed 4 bases, and the junction held 4 bases outside the gene matches. CDR3 length: 13 residues. The CDR3 reads CASGTGYGNTIYF. The CDR3 DNA is TGCGCCAGCGGGACAGGCTACGGAAACACCATATATTTT.

This clone was seen once. J is TRBJ1-1 and V is TRBV9; possibly TRBD1 for D (5 bases). V gave up 2 bases and J gave up 5 bases, with 13 bases separating them. Germline CDR1 reads SGDLS; CDR2 reads YYNGEE. The CDR3 is made up of 14 amino acids. CDR3 DNA: TGTGCCAGCAGCGTCGGATGGGGCGCGACTGAAGCTTTCTTT. Translated, it gives CASSVGWGATEAFF.

The genes are TRBV28 and TRBJ2-5; unclear D gene. CDR3 size: 14 residues. The V gene's germline CDR1 is MDHEN and CDR2 SYDVKM. Trimming took off 6 bases at V and 1 base at J, with 12 bases between the two ends. Here the CDR3 DNA reads TGTGCCAGCAGCCTGCAGGCAATCCAAGAGACCCAGTACTTC. Protein sequence: CASSLQAIQETQYF.

The chain carries TRBV3-1 (or the pseudogene TRBV3-2) and TRBJ1-2, with D perhaps TRBD1 (5 bases). Germline V lookup: CDR1 LGHDT, CDR2 YNNKEL (reference sequence). Trimming left V 1 base short and J 4 bases short, with 10 bases between. The CDR3 is 14 residues long. The CDR3 sequence: CASSQVREGYGYTF. The CDR3 coding sequence is TGTGCCAGCAGCCAAGTCAGGGAAGGCTATGGCTACACCTTC.

The chain joins TRBV5-1 to TRBJ1-1; unclear D gene. Deletions cut 4 bases from V and 0 bases from J, with 16 bases between. The germline CDR1 and CDR2 sequences are SGHRS and YFSETQ. This CDR3 is built from 16 residues. This CDR3 is CASSPGPGSMNTEAFF. The CDR3 nucleotides are TGCGCCAGCAGCCCCGGCCCCGGGAGCATGAACACTGAAGCTTTCTTT. Using reference TRBV5-1 and TRBJ1-1 for the parts outside the CDR3, the full variable domain is KAGVTQTPRYLIKTRGQQVTLSCSPISGHRSVSWYQQTPGQGLQFLFEYFSETQRNKGNFPGRFSGRQFSNSRSEMNVSTLELGDSALYLCASSPGPGSMNTEAFFGQGTRLTVV.

The gene calls are TRBV10-3 and TRBJ1-1, with D possibly being TRBD1 (5 bases). V lost 0 bases, J lost 3 bases, and 8 bases lay in between. Looked up from germline, CDR1 is ENHRY and CDR2 is SYGVKD. CDR3 size: 14 residues. The CDR3 coding sequence is TGTGCCATCAGTGAGTCGGCAGGGTACACTGAAGCTTTCTTT. Its protein is CAISESAGYTEAFF.